Detailed here is one T cell receptor beta chain. What it binds is unknown. The data were obtained in a study of shared clonotypes between healthy human individuals. Study-wide context: Samples came from a couple of female and a few male donors aged 18 to 49. Study conclusions and caveats: Although depth was large, rarefaction showed that sequencing of the sorted subsets was incomplete.

With 5 bases removed from V and 6 bases from J, the gap between germline ends came to 19 bases. The length of the CDR3 is 15 residues. Germline V gene data show CDR1 as SEHNR and CDR2 as FQNEAQ (reference sequence). Sorted-subset replicate PCRs used 200 ng DNA, approximately 33,000 T cell genomes. The authors' processing: Filtering differed, since immunoSEQ gave only junction sequences and no quality scores. Clones were sequenced by immunoSEQ multiplex PCR, and TCRdb holds only the in-frame ones, with some missing. V and J calls and clone size are as listed in that table; D and trimming were resolved from the DNA. In the table there are about 1 million clones, around 76% of which are singletons.

The chain combines TRBV7-9 with TRBJ1-2; unclear D gene. The sequenced sample consisted of memory CD4+ T cells sorted from blood. Subset: CD45RA-negative fraction. This clonotype originated in a man between 18 and 29 years old in good health. The CDR3 sequence: CASSLDVGEANGYTF. In DNA form, the CDR3 reads TGTGCCAGCAGCCTAGACGTTGGGGAGGCAAATGGCTACACCTTC.